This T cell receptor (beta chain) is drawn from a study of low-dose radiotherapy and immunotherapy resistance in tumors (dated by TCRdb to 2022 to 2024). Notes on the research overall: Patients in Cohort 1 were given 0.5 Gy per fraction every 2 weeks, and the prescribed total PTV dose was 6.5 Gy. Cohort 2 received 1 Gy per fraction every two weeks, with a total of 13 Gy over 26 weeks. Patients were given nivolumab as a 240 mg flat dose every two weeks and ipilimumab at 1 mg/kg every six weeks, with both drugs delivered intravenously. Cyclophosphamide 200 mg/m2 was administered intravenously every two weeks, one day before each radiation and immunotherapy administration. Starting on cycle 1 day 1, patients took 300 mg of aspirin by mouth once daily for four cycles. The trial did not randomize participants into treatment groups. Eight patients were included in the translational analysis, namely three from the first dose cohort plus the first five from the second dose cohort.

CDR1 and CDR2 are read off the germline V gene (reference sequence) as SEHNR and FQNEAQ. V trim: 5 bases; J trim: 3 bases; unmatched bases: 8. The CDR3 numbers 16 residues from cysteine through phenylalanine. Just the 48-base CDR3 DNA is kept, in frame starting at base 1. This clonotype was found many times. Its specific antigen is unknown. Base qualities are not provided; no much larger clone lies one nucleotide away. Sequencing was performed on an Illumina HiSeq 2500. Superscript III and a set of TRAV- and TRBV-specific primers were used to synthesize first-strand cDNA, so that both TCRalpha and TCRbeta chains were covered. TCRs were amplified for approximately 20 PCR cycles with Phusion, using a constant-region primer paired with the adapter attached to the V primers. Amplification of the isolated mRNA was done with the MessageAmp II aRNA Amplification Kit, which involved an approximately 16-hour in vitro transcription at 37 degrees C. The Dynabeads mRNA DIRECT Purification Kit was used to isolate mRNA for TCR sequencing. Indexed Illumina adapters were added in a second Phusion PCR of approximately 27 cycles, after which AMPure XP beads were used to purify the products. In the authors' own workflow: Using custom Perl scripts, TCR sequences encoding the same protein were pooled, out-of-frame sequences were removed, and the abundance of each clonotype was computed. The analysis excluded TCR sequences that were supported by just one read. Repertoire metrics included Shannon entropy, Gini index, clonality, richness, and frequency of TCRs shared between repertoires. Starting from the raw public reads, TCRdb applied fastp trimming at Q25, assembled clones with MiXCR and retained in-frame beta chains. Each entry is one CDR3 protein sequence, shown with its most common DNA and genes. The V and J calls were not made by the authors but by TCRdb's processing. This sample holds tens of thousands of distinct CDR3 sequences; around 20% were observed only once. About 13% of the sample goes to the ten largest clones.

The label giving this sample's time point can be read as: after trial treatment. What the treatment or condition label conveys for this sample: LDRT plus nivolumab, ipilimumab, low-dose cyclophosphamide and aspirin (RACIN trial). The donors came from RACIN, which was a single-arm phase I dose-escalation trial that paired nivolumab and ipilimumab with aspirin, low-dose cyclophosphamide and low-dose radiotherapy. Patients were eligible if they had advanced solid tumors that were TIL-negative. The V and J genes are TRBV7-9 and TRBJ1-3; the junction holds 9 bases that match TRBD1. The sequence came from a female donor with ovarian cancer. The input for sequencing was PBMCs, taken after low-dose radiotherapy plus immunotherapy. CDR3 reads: CASSRPGQGLGNTIYF. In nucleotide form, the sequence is TGTGCCAGCAGCCGACCGGGACAGGGTCTTGGAAACACCATATATTTT.